These 15 T cell receptor beta chains came from one sample sequenced in a study of patients and donors after allogeneic stem cell transplantation. Via MiXCR, TCRdb re-called the RT-PCR reads, giving one row per CDR3 protein. The table records 400,000 to 450,000 distinct CDR3 sequences, under 20% of them present only once. The sample comprised blood, either unsorted or a sorted T cell fraction (not recorded which). These receptors were taken from a human donor who was either an allogeneic HSCT recipient or a stem cell or donor lymphocyte infusion donor (not recorded which). It is not recorded whose cells these are; they may come from a transplant donor.

In its sample, this clonotype was seen a few times. The chain uses TRBV7-9 and TRBJ2-5; D unclear. Trimming took 2 bases from V and 3 from J, leaving 13 bases between them. Germline V CDR1 and CDR2: SEHNR, FQNEAQ (reference sequence). The CDR3 is made up of 15 amino acids. The CDR3 spells CASSLPLRQEETQYF. The CDR3 DNA is TGTGCCAGCAGCTTACCCCTTCGGCAGGAAGAGACCCAGTACTTC.

This clonotype was seen many times. The rearrangement links TRBV6-6 to TRBJ2-7, with TRBD1 identical over 7 bases. V gave up 7 bases and J gave up 4 bases; unmatched junction bases: 7. Germline V gene sequence: CDR1 MNHNY, CDR2 SVGAGI (reference sequence). This CDR3 spans 13 amino acids. CDR3 DNA: TGTGCCAGCACCCTATCAGGGGGTTACGAGCAGTACTTC. Its protein is CASTLSGGYEQYF.

This chain links TRBV2 with TRBJ1-4; D remains unclear. CDR1 is SNHLY, CDR2 FYNNEI, per germline. V gave up 4 bases and J gave up 8 bases, with 14 bases separating them. The CDR3 length is 14 residues. In nucleotides, the CDR3 is TGTGCCAGCAGTGCGTGGGTCGATTACGAAAAACTGTTTTTT. Its protein is CASSAWVDYEKLFF.

In this sample, this clonotype turned up once. The chain recombines TRBV21-1 with TRBJ2-2. TRBV21-1 is a pseudogene locus. The CDR3 loop spans 13 amino acids. CDR3 protein: CASRRSVTGELFF. CDR3 nucleotides: TGTGCCAGCAGGAGGTCGGTCACCGGGGAGCTGTTTTTT.

The rearrangement uses TRBV7-9 and TRBJ1-4; D is possibly TRBD1 (5 bases). The length of the CDR3 is 15 residues. V was shortened by 1 base and J by 8 bases, with 14 bases between the two germline ends. Germline CDR1 is SEHNR and CDR2 is FQNEAQ (reference sequence). CDR3 in DNA: TGTGCCAGCAGCTTAGAGTTCAGGGAGAAGGAAAAACTGTTTTTT. It encodes CASSLEFREKEKLFF.

In its sample, this clonotype was seen a few times. V and J are TRBV9 and TRBJ2-7; D call uncertain. Germline V gives CDR1 SGDLS, CDR2 YYNGEE. Trimming left V 7 bases short and J 6 bases short, with 11 bases between. The length of the CDR3 is 11 residues. CDR3 loop: CASPLELEQYF. CDR3 bases: TGTGCCAGCCCTCTAGAGCTCGAGCAGTACTTC.

In this sample, this clonotype turned up a few times. This sequence joins TRBV24-1 and TRBJ2-1; TRBD2 agrees at 8 bases. The J segment lost 6 bases and the V segment lost 3 bases, leaving 6 bases of the junction unmatched. Germline V gene data show CDR1 as KGHDR and CDR2 as SFDVKD. This CDR3 spans 15 amino acids. The CDR3 sequence: CATSDPGGRPNEQFF. Here the CDR3 DNA reads TGTGCCACCAGTGATCCTGGCGGGAGGCCCAATGAGCAGTTCTTC.

This chain connects TRBV20-1 to TRBJ1-5, with 9 positions matching TRBD1. CDR3 size: 16 residues. Germline V lookup: CDR1 DFQATT, CDR2 SNEGSKA (reference sequence). V lost 5 bases, J lost 4 bases, and 12 bases stayed unmatched. CDR3 DNA sequence: TGCAGTGCTCGACATTCGGACAGGGGTTGGAATCAGCCCCAGCATTTT. It encodes CSARHSDRGWNQPQHF.

This clonotype occurred a few times. The V gene is TRBV4-1, the J gene TRBJ1-1; no clear D gene. Germline V gene sequence: CDR1 MGHRA, CDR2 YSYEKL. The length of the CDR3 is 14 residues. V was pared by 1 base and J by 0 bases, with 6 bases between. The DNA for the CDR3 is TGCGCCAGCAGCCAAGTAAGGGTGAACACTGAAGCTTTCTTT. Its protein is CASSQVRVNTEAFF.

This clonotype was picked up a small number of times. This chain joins TRBV25-1 and TRBJ1-2; a weak D match, TRBD1 (5 bases). V lost 4 bases and J 5 bases, leaving 14 bases between the germline ends. The germline CDR1 and CDR2 sequences are MGHDK and SYGVNS. This CDR3 contains 14 residues. The CDR3 region is CASSGPGPGYGYTF. CDR3 DNA sequence: TGTGCCAGCAGTGGACCAGGGCCCGGGTATGGCTACACCTTC.

The rearrangement uses TRBV5-1 and TRBJ2-5, with 9 bases lining up with TRBD2. The CDR3 is made up of 16 amino acids. Per the germline V gene, CDR1 is SGHRS and CDR2 is YFSETQ. Losses at the gene ends were 4 bases for V and 5 bases for J; bases not matched to a gene: 12. This chain's CDR3 is CASSPLGASGAETQYF. CDR3 nucleotide sequence: TGCGCCAGCAGCCCCCTTGGGGCTAGCGGGGCGGAGACCCAGTACTTC.

The chain employs TRBV19 and TRBJ2-2; 8 bases are a match to TRBD2. The CDR3 is 14 residues long. V lost 5 bases to trimming and J lost 8 bases; unmatched junction nucleotides: 7. The germline gives CDR1 LNHDA, CDR2 SQIVND (reference sequence). CDR3: CASSARTGGGELFF. CDR3 nucleotide sequence: TGTGCCAGTAGTGCAAGGACGGGAGGGGGGGAGCTGTTTTTT.

This clonotype has more than one count but fewer than ten. The chain is built from TRBV6-1 and TRBJ2-7, with TRBD2 matching over 10 bases. V shed 10 bases, J shed 5 bases, and the junction held 8 bases outside the gene matches. Germline loops: CDR1 MNHNS, CDR2 SASEGT. The CDR3 length is 13 residues. The DNA for the CDR3 is TGTGCCACTAGGAGACTAGCGGGCGACGAGCAGTACTTC. The encoded protein is CATRRLAGDEQYF.

This chain links TRBV7-9 with TRBJ2-7; 9 bases line up with TRBD1. The junction had 9 bases not matched to a gene; V was cut back by 5 bases and J by 7 bases. Germline V gene data show CDR1 as SEHNR and CDR2 as FQNEAQ (reference sequence). This CDR3 contains 14 residues. The DNA for the CDR3 is TGTGCCAGCAGCAGCCGGGACAGGGAAAAAGAGCAGTACTTC. Amino acids: CASSSRDREKEQYF.

The chain recombines TRBV6-5 with TRBJ1-1, with D possibly being TRBD1 (5 bases). Trimming removed 0 bases from V and 3 bases from J, with 8 bases in between. CDR1 and CDR2 from the germline V gene are MNHEY and SVGAGI. This CDR3 spans 14 amino acids. The CDR3 sequence: CASSYSPGDTEAFF. CDR3 bases: TGTGCCAGCAGTTACTCCCCGGGGGACACTGAAGCTTTCTTT.